The rows below give T cell receptor beta chains drawn from one sample of a study of T-cell reconstitution after alpha-beta-depleted transplantation in children. MiXCR, applied by TCRdb to the PCR reads, yields one record per CDR3 protein. The repertoire holds hundreds of thousands of distinct CDR3 sequences, 10% to 15% seen once, with about 2.2% in the top ten. The specimen comprised PBMCs, mostly from graft donor cells, sampled 360 days after TCRalphabeta/CD19-depleted stem cell transplant. These receptors were taken from a male patient aged 5 to 17 who had a stem cell transplant for acute myeloid leukemia, so the T cells may come from the graft donor. Both conserved end residues are part of each CDR3. The order of the fields is D gene, clone size, V gene, J gene, CDR3 protein, CDR3 DNA. D genes are given only for firm matches. Clone size appears in some rows only: once, few, many, or a class for an expanded clone.

>NA|NA|TRBV7-9|TRBJ2-5
CASSSRPDGTQYF
TGTGCCAGCAGCTCACGGCCCGACGGGACCCAGTACTTC
>TRBD2|NA|TRBV6-4|TRBJ2-1
CASSDRGGGNEQFF
TGTGCCAGCAGTGACCGGGGGGGTGGGAATGAGCAGTTCTTC
>NA|few|TRBV29-1|TRBJ2-5
CSVRWRLPFQETQYF
TGCAGCGTCCGATGGAGACTACCATTCCAAGAGACCCAGTACTTC
>NA|few|TRBV6-5|TRBJ2-1
CASSYVSRSNEQFF
TGTGCCAGCAGTTATGTATCGAGGTCTAATGAGCAGTTCTTC
>NA|few|TRBV10-2|TRBJ2-1
CASSVVNEQFF
TGCGCCAGCAGTGTGGTCAATGAGCAGTTCTTC
>TRBD1|NA|TRBV29-1|TRBJ1-4
CSVEDLDRRGEKLFF
TGCAGCGTTGAAGATCTGGACAGGAGAGGGGAAAAACTGTTTTTT
>TRBD2|once|TRBV5-4|TRBJ2-5
CASSLGGELGLAGCQETQYF
TGTGCCAGCAGCTTAGGAGGAGAGCTGGGACTAGCGGGATGCCAAGAGACCCAGTACTTC
>NA|NA|TRBV5-5|TRBJ2-3
CASSLAGSAPDTQYF
TGTGCCAGCAGCTTGGCAGGGTCGGCCCCAGATACGCAGTATTTT
>NA|few|TRBV28|TRBJ1-1
CASSLTDSRPNTEAFF
TGTGCCAGCAGTCTAACGGACAGCCGGCCGAACACTGAAGCTTTCTTT
>TRBD2|NA|TRBV9|TRBJ2-3
CASSPGLVDQYF
TGTGCCAGCAGCCCCGGACTAGTCGACCAGTATTTT
>TRBD1|few|TRBV15|TRBJ2-3
CATSSLRFDRALTDTQYF
TGTGCCACCAGCAGTCTCCGATTCGACAGGGCACTCACAGATACGCAGTATTTT
>NA|NA|TRBV12-3/TRBV12-4|TRBJ2-1
CASSLAGGHEQFF
TGTGCCAGCAGTTTAGCGGGGGGCCATGAGCAGTTCTTC
>NA|NA|TRBV28|TRBJ2-3
CASSSEFTDTQYF
TGTGCCAGCAGTTCTGAGTTTACAGATACGCAGTATTTT
>NA|NA|TRBV18|TRBJ2-3
CASSPPKPIAAALSTDTQYF
TGTGCCAGCTCACCACCGAAACCAATAGCGGCTGCGCTTAGCACAGATACGCAGTATTTT
>NA|few|TRBV5-1|TRBJ2-3
CASSSVAALTDTQYF
TGCGCCAGCAGCTCCGTAGCGGCCCTCACAGATACGCAGTATTTT
>TRBD2|many|TRBV29-1|TRBJ2-3
CSVGGRTDTQYF
TGCAGCGTTGGCGGGAGAACAGATACGCAGTATTTT
>TRBD2|few|TRBV9|TRBJ2-7
CASSAWTSGEQYF
TGTGCCAGCAGCGCATGGACTAGCGGCGAGCAGTACTTC
>NA|NA|TRBV7-9|TRBJ1-2
CASSPVGVGNYGYTF
TGTGCCAGCAGCCCCGTAGGAGTTGGTAACTATGGCTACACCTTC
>NA|many|TRBV6-2/TRBV6-3|TRBJ2-7
CASSYSRPEGRDEQYF
TGTGCCAGCAGTTACTCGCGGCCGGAGGGTCGGGACGAGCAGTACTTC
>NA|NA|TRBV25-1|TRBJ2-1
CASSEFGTPGSEQFF
TGTGCCAGCAGTGAATTCGGGACTCCCGGGAGTGAGCAGTTCTTC
>NA|NA|TRBV4-3|TRBJ2-3
CASSHFLEWAGTDTQYF
TGCGCCAGCAGCCATTTCCTGGAGTGGGCCGGCACAGATACGCAGTATTTT
>NA|few|TRBV29-1|TRBJ1-5
CSAKGDDQPQHF
TGCAGCGCCAAGGGGGACGATCAGCCCCAGCATTTT
>NA|NA|TRBV20-1|TRBJ1-5
CSAPPVEGFQPQHF
TGCAGTGCTCCCCCTGTTGAGGGGTTTCAGCCCCAGCATTTT
>NA|few|TRBV5-1|TRBJ1-1
CASSPRQAVNTEAFF
TGCGCCAGCAGCCCAAGACAGGCCGTGAACACTGAAGCTTTCTTT
>NA|NA|TRBV12-3/TRBV12-4|TRBJ2-3
CASTRAGTQYF
TGTGCCAGCACAAGGGCGGGTACGCAGTATTTT
>NA|many|TRBV9|TRBJ2-1
CASSVALRWPPGAYNEQFF
TGTGCCAGCAGCGTAGCTCTTCGTTGGCCTCCCGGGGCCTACAATGAGCAGTTCTTC
>TRBD2|few|TRBV7-9|TRBJ2-4
CASSLVLAGAKNIQYF
TGTGCCAGCAGCTTAGTACTAGCGGGAGCCAAAAACATTCAGTACTTC
>NA|NA|TRBV2|TRBJ2-7
CASSFTGFGDEQYF
TGTGCCAGCAGTTTTACGGGCTTCGGGGACGAGCAGTACTTC
>NA|few|TRBV5-1|TRBJ1-4
CASSSEGSGEKLFF
TGCGCCAGCAGCTCGGAGGGATCCGGAGAAAAACTGTTTTTT
>TRBD1|NA|TRBV12-3/TRBV12-4|TRBJ1-2
CASSPGQVIFLYTF
TGTGCCAGCAGTCCGGGACAGGTCATATTTCTCTACACCTTC
>TRBD2|NA|TRBV11-1|TRBJ2-7
CASSSTKTSGARSSYEQYF
TGTGCCAGCAGCTCTACTAAGACTAGCGGGGCCAGGAGCTCCTACGAGCAGTACTTC
>TRBD2|NA|TRBV12-3/TRBV12-4|TRBJ2-1
CASSSALAGVTYNEQFF
TGTGCCAGCAGTTCGGCACTAGCGGGAGTTACCTACAATGAGCAGTTCTTC
>NA|NA|TRBV7-6|TRBJ2-4
CASSPGPLSGNIQYF
TGTGCCAGCAGCCCGGGACCCCTATCCGGAAACATTCAGTACTTC
>TRBD1|many|TRBV5-1|TRBJ2-2
CASALRAPPRDSMNTGELFF
TGCGCCAGCGCTCTCCGGGCCCCCCCCCGGGACAGTATGAACACCGGGGAGCTGTTTTTT
>NA|NA|TRBV9|TRBJ2-3
CASSSDLGARGDTQYF
TGTGCCAGCAGCTCAGATCTGGGGGCACGGGGGGATACGCAGTATTTT
>NA|NA|TRBV20-1|TRBJ2-7
CSARDRPGNSYEQYF
TGCAGTGCTAGAGATCGCCCAGGGAACTCCTACGAGCAGTACTTC
>NA|many|TRBV29-1|TRBJ2-1
CSVEGPAGEQFF
TGCAGCGTTGAAGGCCCTGCGGGTGAGCAGTTCTTC
>NA|NA|TRBV2|TRBJ2-7
CASSENRVAYEQYF
TGTGCCAGCAGTGAAAACAGGGTGGCCTACGAGCAGTACTTC
>NA|few|TRBV7-8|TRBJ2-1
CASSLGQENNEQFF
TGTGCCAGCAGCTTAGGACAGGAGAACAATGAGCAGTTCTTC
>TRBD1|few|TRBV20-1|TRBJ2-7
CSAPQGQGLHEQYF
TGCAGTGCCCCTCAGGGACAGGGGCTCCACGAGCAGTACTTC
>TRBD2|NA|TRBV5-1|TRBJ2-7
CASSLFPSSGINPSYEQYF
TGCGCCAGCAGCTTGTTCCCCAGTAGCGGGATTAATCCCTCCTACGAGCAGTACTTC
>NA|NA|TRBV19|TRBJ1-1
CASSPFMNTEAFF
TGTGCCAGTTCTCCCTTCATGAACACTGAAGCTTTCTTT
>TRBD2|few|TRBV7-6|TRBJ2-2
CASSLVLRGAASNTGELFF
TGTGCCAGCAGCTTAGTGCTGCGGGGGGCTGCTTCGAACACCGGGGAGCTGTTTTTT
>NA|many|TRBV15|TRBJ2-7
CATSRERLAISYEQYF
TGTGCCACCAGCAGAGAGCGGCTAGCGATCTCCTACGAGCAGTACTTC
>NA|many|TRBV7-3|TRBJ2-7
CASSLSSGYEQYF
TGTGCCAGCAGCTTATCGTCAGGCTACGAGCAGTACTTC
>NA|few|TRBV25-1|TRBJ1-2
CASSDKTIPQGFTF
TGTGCCAGCAGTGACAAGACAATCCCCCAGGGGTTCACCTTC
>TRBD2|NA|TRBV7-9|TRBJ2-2
CASSRPGLEDTGELFF
TGTGCCAGCAGCCGCCCGGGACTAGAGGACACCGGGGAGCTGTTTTTT
>NA|many|TRBV28|TRBJ2-7
CASSFRGGGYEQYF
TGTGCCAGCAGTTTTCGGGGTGGAGGCTACGAGCAGTACTTC
>NA|NA|TRBV18|TRBJ2-3
CASSPTAFSTDTQYF
TGTGCCAGCTCACCGACAGCCTTCAGCACAGATACGCAGTATTTT
>NA|many|TRBV4-3|TRBJ2-7
CASSQGRIWVGDEQYF
TGCGCCAGCAGCCAAGGGCGAATTTGGGTGGGCGACGAGCAGTACTTC
>TRBD1|few|TRBV20-1|TRBJ2-2
CSARGQAGTGELFF
TGCAGTGCCCGGGGACAGGCCGGCACCGGGGAGCTGTTTTTT
>NA|NA|TRBV20-1|TRBJ1-5
CSARLGQPQHF
TGCAGTGCCCGTCTTGGGCAGCCCCAGCATTTT
>NA|NA|TRBV29-1|TRBJ2-5
CSVRDSLGETQYF
TGCAGCGTAAGGGACTCCTTGGGGGAGACCCAGTACTTC
>TRBD2|few|TRBV11-2|TRBJ2-4
CASSSRTSADWWGKNIQYF
TGTGCCAGCAGCTCCCGGACTAGCGCGGATTGGTGGGGCAAAAACATTCAGTACTTC
>NA|few|TRBV5-6|TRBJ2-7
CASSFRGLGEQYF
TGTGCCAGCAGCTTCCGGGGGCTTGGGGAGCAGTACTTC